This record looks at one TCR beta chain sequence and its context. Germline V CDR1 and CDR2: SGDLS, YYNGEE. Trimming cost V 4 bases and J 0 bases; bases outside gene matches: 11. The CDR3 extends over 18 amino acids. This record comes from a study of blood T cell repertoires in COVID-19. About the study: Collection of acute and convalescent COVID-19 samples took place in the United States, Italy and Spain.

Authors' processing steps: Nucleated cell number was recorded as an estimate derived from reference gene primer amplification. Profiled with immunoSEQ multiplex PCR; TCRdb holds only in-frame clones, not every one. That table supplies the V and J calls and clone size; D and trimming were determined from the DNA. The sample contains around 95,000 clones, about 85% of which appear only once. Sequencing was performed on peripheral blood. This TCR came from a man in his forties or fifties with active or convalescent COVID-19. This chain connects TRBV9 to TRBJ2-4, with 9 positions matching TRBD2. DNA for the CDR3: TGTGCCAGCAGCTCGGAGCGGGAGGTAACGCTAGCCAAAAACATTCAGTACTTC. Its protein is CASSSEREVTLAKNIQYF. Combining the CDR3 with reference TRBV9 and TRBJ2-4 gives the whole variable domain DSGVTQTPKHLITATGQRVTLRCSPRSGDLSVYWYQQSLDQGLQFLIQYYNGEERAKGNILERFSAQQFPDLHSELNLSSLELGDSALYFCASSSEREVTLAKNIQYFGAGTRLSVL.